The 9 T cell receptor beta chains below come from one sample, sequenced in a study of neurological immune-mediated disorders. Each CDR3 protein is one row after TCRdb ran MiXCR on the 5' RACE reads. The sample records about 25,000 distinct CDR3 sequences, 3% to 3.5% being singletons. The sequenced sample was PBMCs. These receptors came from a young woman with multiple sclerosis.

There are many counts of this clonotype. This rearrangement joins TRBV5-1 to TRBJ2-2; 9 bases align to TRBD1. Germline CDR1 SGHRS, CDR2 YFSETQ. This CDR3 is built from 16 residues. After removal of 1 base from V and 6 bases from J, the junction contained 7 bases not matched to a gene. The chain's CDR3 is CASSLIPGTGSGELFF. CDR3 nucleotides: TGCGCCAGCAGCTTGATTCCCGGGACAGGGTCCGGGGAGCTGTTTTTT.

This clonotype was counted only a few times. At one boundary the junction diverges from the germline segment, which might be a read error. V is TRBV20-1 and J is TRBJ1-2; maybe TRBD1 (6 bases). The germline gives CDR1 DFQATT, CDR2 SNEGSKA (reference sequence). The CDR3 is 11 amino acids. CDR3: CSARTTSGAGF. CDR3 bases: TGCAGTGCTAGAACCACTTCGGGGGCCGGGTTC.

The table lists this clonotype with many counts. This chain connects TRBV6-5 to TRBJ1-5; D is perhaps TRBD1 (5 bases). Trimming pared 4 bases from V and 8 bases from J, leaving 15 bases between. The CDR3 has 14 residues. Looked up from germline, CDR1 is MNHEY and CDR2 is SVGAGI. The CDR3 DNA is TGTGCCAGCAGTTCAGCGGGGCGGGCGGAGCCCCAGCATTTT. Translating it yields CASSSAGRAEPQHF.

Many counts were recorded for this clonotype. The CDR3 DNA sequence: TGCGCCAGCAGCCCCGGGGTAGCGGGGGTTACAGATACGCAGTATTTT. Protein product: CASSPGVAGVTDTQYF. This chain links TRBV5-1 with TRBJ2-3, with 9 bases matching TRBD2. Germline CDR1 and CDR2: SGHRS and YFSETQ. The length of the CDR3 is 16 residues. Trimming at V came to 4 bases and at J to 3 bases, leaving 9 bases not matched to a gene.

This clonotype was counted at least ten times. The junction does not match germline at one end; this may be a read error. The chain couples TRBV28 to TRBJ2-1; 8 bases align to TRBD1. This CDR3 has 14 amino acids. Germline V gives CDR1 MDHEN, CDR2 SYDVKM. The CDR3 nucleotides read TGTGCCAGCAATCCAGGGGGCCGGACGGGGGCCCCCTCTTTC. Translated, it gives CASNPGGRTGAPSF.

This clonotype was detected ten times or more. The chain links TRBV5-1 to TRBJ2-3; TRBD1 is a possible D gene (5 bases). Germline CDR1 reads SGHRS; CDR2 reads YFSETQ. This CDR3 region has 15 residues. V was shortened by 4 bases and J by 2 bases, with 14 bases between the two germline ends. The CDR3 is CASSPTQEATDTQYF. CDR3 sequence (DNA): TGCGCCAGCAGCCCAACACAGGAAGCCACAGATACGCAGTATTTT.

This clonotype was seen many times. The CDR3 is CASSQSMGTGGTQYF. In nucleotides, the CDR3 is TGCGCCAGCAGCCAAAGTATGGGGACAGGAGGTACGCAGTATTTT. The chain carries TRBV5-1 and TRBJ2-3, with 8 bases fitting TRBD1. Germline values: CDR1 SGHRS, CDR2 YFSETQ. V was clipped by 4 bases and J by 8 bases; unmatched bases: 12. This CDR3 is 15 amino acids long.

This clonotype is medium-sized in the sample. The chain links TRBV24-1 to TRBJ2-3; 9 bases are a match to TRBD2. From germline, CDR1 is KGHDR and CDR2 SFDVKD. Germline trimming cut 12 bases from V and 3 bases from J; bases unmatched to any gene: 9. The length of the CDR3 is 14 residues. This chain's CDR3 is CASALSGRTDTQYF. CDR3 sequence (DNA): TGTGCCTCAGCCCTTAGCGGGAGAACAGATACGCAGTATTTT.

At least ten counts were recorded for this clonotype. The rearrangement uses TRBV10-2 and TRBJ2-5; the D gene is possibly TRBD2 (5 bases). Deletions cut 0 bases from V and 2 bases from J, with 10 bases between. CDR1 is WSHSY and CDR2 is SAAADI in the germline V gene. CDR3 size: 15 residues. Here the CDR3 DNA reads TGCGCCAGCAGTGAGTCGAGGGTTAGGCAAGAGACCCAGTACTTC. This gives the protein CASSESRVRQETQYF.